This T cell receptor (beta chain) stems from a study of blood T cells in healthy people across ages. The total RNA that was extracted per sample amounted to at least 5.5 micrograms. As concerns this clonotype: Its antigen is not known.

Through a sample-barcoded 5' primer and a J-beta primer mix, a second PCR was run for 7 to 11 cycles. MiXCR, applied by TCRdb to the 5' RACE reads, yields one record per CDR3 protein. The data contain 600,000 to 1,000,000 distinct CDR3 sequences, about 25% of them seen just once; the ten biggest clones take up under 4.5%. Study observations and caveats: Whereas aged donors had fewer naive CD4+ cells, long-lived donors had more of them and higher diversity.

These data also formed part of another study, on T cells of mothers and their children. That study adds: Each mother gave over 8.5 million TCR beta CDR3 reads; each child, about 3 million.

Sequencing was done on a sample of blood. The receptor was derived from a boy between 10 and 17 years old in good health.

The DNA for the CDR3 is TGTGCCAGCAGTGCCTACGGGGGCCTTAATGAAAAACTGTTTTTT. The encoded protein is CASSAYGGLNEKLFF. This sequence joins TRBV7-2 and TRBJ1-4; D may be TRBD1 (6 bases). Germline CDR1 and CDR2: SGHTA and FQGNSA. V was pared by 6 bases and J by 4 bases, with 15 bases between. This CDR3 contains 15 residues.